This TCR beta chain derives from a study of T cell repertoires in cytomegalovirus infection. At the level of the study: Both CMV infection and a matching HLA type were indicated by public TCR beta signatures. General study points: HLA-C-restricted CMV-specific TCR beta clonotypes were dominant in the ex vivo response.

TCRdb reprocessed the reads via MiXCR and lists one record per CDR3 protein. The sample lists some 320,000 distinct CDR3 sequences, 9% to 9.5% occurring once. Only a few counts were recorded for this clonotype. Its antigen is undetermined. Germline loops: CDR1 LNHDA, CDR2 SQIVND (reference sequence). V was cut by 5 bases and J by 9 bases, with 20 bases left in between. The CDR3 is made up of 16 amino acids. The origin of this receptor is a human donor in good health (CMV status not recorded). Some clones in this sample may be carry-over from other donors' samples. The source material was PBMCs. V gene TRBV19 combines with J gene TRBJ1-6; D unresolved. The CDR3 DNA follows: TGTGCCAGTAGTCCGAAGTGGGGAGCCGTTTCTTCACCCCTCCACTTT. This codes for CASSPKWGAVSSPLHF. Variable domain in full (rest from reference TRBV19 and TRBJ1-6): DGGITQSPKYLFRKEGQNVTLSCEQNLNHDAMYWYRQDPGQGLRLIYYSQIVNDFQKGDIAEGYSVSREKKESFPLTVTSAQKNPTAFYLCASSPKWGAVSSPLHFGNGTRLTVT.